The 20 T cell receptor beta chains in this list originate from one sample, sequenced in a study of shared clonotypes between healthy human individuals. Method: immunoSEQ multiplex PCR; TCRdb's copy keeps in-frame clones and lacks some. Counted here are 2 million to 2.5 million clones, roughly 95% occurring once; the ten biggest clones make up about 0.13%. Sequencing was carried out using naive CD4+ T cells sorted from blood. Subset defined: CD45RA+ positively selected. The receptors were gathered from a man aged 18 to 30 in good health.

V is TRBV28 and J is TRBJ2-2; D remains ambiguous. Germline loops: CDR1 MDHEN, CDR2 SYDVKM. Deletions cut 6 bases from V and 4 bases from J, with 18 bases between. The CDR3 sequence is 16 residues long. The CDR3 DNA is TGTGCCAGCAGCCCTCGTCTGTTCCTTCCCACCGGGGAGCTGTTTTTT. It codes for CASSPRLFLPTGELFF.

This clone was detected once. The chain couples TRBV5-1 to TRBJ2-7; D may be TRBD1 (5 bases). Germline CDR1 SGHRS, CDR2 YFSETQ. The CDR3 is made up of 15 amino acids. V lost 1 base to trimming and J lost 1 base, with 12 bases between them. This CDR3 reads CASSLFTGRSYEQYF. The CDR3 region has the DNA TGCGCCAGCAGCTTGTTCACAGGTCGATCCTACGAGCAGTACTTC.

This clone was observed once. Other DNA sequences in this sample translate to the same CDR3. J is TRBJ1-5 and V is TRBV5-1, with D hard to call. The CDR3 contains 12 residues. Per the germline V gene, CDR1 is SGHRS and CDR2 is YFSETQ. Deletions cut 0 bases from V and 7 bases from J, with 5 bases between. CDR3 DNA sequence: TGCGCCAGCAGCTTGGAGGGACAGCCCCAGCATTTT. It yields the protein CASSLEGQPQHF. The complete variable domain, with remaining parts taken from reference TRBV5-1 and TRBJ1-5, reads KAGVTQTPRYLIKTRGQQVTLSCSPISGHRSVSWYQQTPGQGLQFLFEYFSETQRNKGNFPGRFSGRQFSNSRSEMNVSTLELGDSALYLCASSLEGQPQHFGDGTRLSIL.

The chain couples TRBV4-3 to TRBJ1-2; the D gene is possibly TRBD1 (5 bases). CDR3 length: 16 residues. Trimming stripped 0 bases from V and 4 bases from J, with 15 bases between. The germline CDR1 and CDR2 sequences are LGHNA and YSLEER. The CDR3 DNA is TGCGCCAGCAGCCAAGAGGGCGCAGGGCAAGGCTATGGCTACACCTTC. This sequence encodes CASSQEGAGQGYGYTF.

This chain uses TRBV6-1 with TRBJ2-7, with 8 bases aligning to TRBD2. The CDR3 runs to 15 residues. The trim removed 4 bases at V and 6 bases at J, leaving 11 bases unmatched. Germline loops: CDR1 MNHNS, CDR2 SASEGT. The CDR3 DNA reads as TGTGCCAGCAGTGCCCGGCCCCGGGGGGGAGGCGAGCAGTACTTC. Amino acid sequence: CASSARPRGGGEQYF.

The genes are TRBV18 and TRBJ2-3, with D hard to call. Germline loops: CDR1 KGHSH, CDR2 LQKENI. The length of the CDR3 is 15 residues. V lost 0 bases and J lost 3, with 10 bases in between. The CDR3 DNA is TGTGCCAGCTCACCACCCGGCGAGGATACAGATACGCAGTATTTT. This gives the protein CASSPPGEDTDTQYF.

The chain uses TRBV11-2 and TRBJ2-1; 7 bases map to TRBD1. The CDR3 consists of 15 residues. Trimming at V came to 5 bases and at J to 0 bases, leaving 4 bases not matched to a gene. CDR1 is SGHAT, CDR2 FQNNGV, per germline. CDR3: CASSTGQSSYNEQFF. The CDR3, as DNA: TGTGCCAGCAGCACGGGACAGAGCTCCTACAATGAGCAGTTCTTC. Combining the CDR3 with reference TRBV11-2 and TRBJ2-1 gives the whole variable domain EAGVAQSPRYKIIEKRQSVAFWCNPISGHATLYWYQQILGQGPKLLIQFQNNGVVDDSQLPKDRFSAERLKGVDSTLKIQPAKLEDSAVYLCASSTGQSSYNEQFFGPGTRLTVL.

The chain has TRBV6-6 and TRBJ1-2, with D tentatively TRBD1 (5 bases). Germline CDR1 MNHNY, CDR2 SVGAGI (reference sequence). Trimming removed 0 bases at V and 8 bases at J, with 16 bases between. This CDR3 contains 15 residues. As DNA, the CDR3 is TGTGCCAGCAGTTACTCAGAGGGGATGACTCGGGGCTACACCTTC. This translates into CASSYSEGMTRGYTF.

With regard to this clone: A much larger clone differs from this one at a single base, so this may be a read error. Other nucleotide sequences in the sample specify the same CDR3. The genes are TRBV6-5 and TRBJ1-3, with no clear D. This CDR3 comprises 12 residues. V lost 6 bases, J lost 2 bases, and 5 bases lay in between. Germline lookup yields CDR1 MNHEY and CDR2 SVGAGI. CDR3 region: CASRSPGNTIYF. The CDR3 DNA reads as TGTGCCAGCAGGAGCCCTGGAAACACCATATATTTT.

The table lists this clone with a few counts. V usage is TRBV5-4 and J usage is TRBJ1-3; weak D call: TRBD1 (6 bases). Germline CDR1 and CDR2: SGHNT and YYREEE (reference sequence). This CDR3 is 16 amino acids long. V lost 0 bases and J 3 bases, leaving 13 bases between the germline ends. In nucleotides, the CDR3 is TGTGCCAGCAGCTTGGGGGGTTTGACAGGTGGAAACACCATATATTTT. Translated, it gives CASSLGGLTGGNTIYF.

The chain couples TRBV11-2 to TRBJ2-7, with 7 bases fitting TRBD1. V lost 4 bases, J lost 3 bases, and 6 bases stayed unmatched. The CDR3 consists of 14 residues. Germline values: CDR1 SGHAT, CDR2 FQNNGV. CDR3 region: CASSSLTGYYEQYF. The CDR3 DNA is TGTGCCAGCAGCTCCTTGACAGGGTACTACGAGCAGTACTTC.

V usage is TRBV5-6 and J usage is TRBJ2-4, with 10 bases lining up with TRBD1. The CDR3 totals 15 residues. Germline V lookup: CDR1 SGHDT, CDR2 YYEEEE. The V segment lost 1 base and the J segment 5 bases; nucleotides outside the gene matches: 3. CDR3 loop: CASSLRTGGQNIQYF. In DNA, the CDR3 is TGTGCCAGCAGCTTGAGGACAGGGGGACAAAACATTCAGTACTTC. The whole variable domain, filled in from reference TRBV5-6 and TRBJ2-4, reads DAGVTQSPTHLIKTRGQQVTLRCSPKSGHDTVSWYQQALGQGPQFIFQYYEEEERQRGNFPDRFSGHQFPNYSSELNVNALLLGDSALYLCASSLRTGGQNIQYFGAGTRLSVL.

V is TRBV19 and J is TRBJ1-6; no clear D gene. Per germline, CDR1 LNHDA and CDR2 SQIVND (reference sequence). The CDR3 runs to 14 residues. V lost 4 bases, J lost 7 bases, and 11 bases lay in between. CDR3 in DNA: TGTGCCAGTAGTACGTCCCTGGCCAATTCACCCCTCCACTTT. Translation gives CASSTSLANSPLHF.

The chain is built from TRBV6-5 and TRBJ1-1, with D maybe TRBD1 (5 bases). V dropped 6 bases and J dropped 4 bases, with 12 bases sitting between them. CDR1 is MNHEY, CDR2 SVGAGI, per germline. CDR3 length: 13 amino acids. CDR3 region: CASSKPGTTEAFF. As DNA, the CDR3 is TGTGCCAGCAGCAAACCTGGGACCACTGAAGCTTTCTTT.

The chain links TRBV18 to TRBJ2-7; tentatively, D is TRBD1 (6 bases). The CDR3 length is 13 residues. Germline-derived CDR1 and CDR2 are KGHSH and LQKENI. The V end was cut by 3 bases, the J end by 5 bases, with 11 bases between. CDR3 region: CASSPRGVDEQYF. CDR3 bases: TGTGCCAGCTCACCCAGGGGTGTCGACGAGCAGTACTTC.

The chain links TRBV7-9 to TRBJ1-2; D remains unclear. This CDR3 region has 11 residues. Trimming cost V 7 bases and J 10 bases, with 13 bases left between them. Germline CDR1 and CDR2: SEHNR and FQNEAQ (reference sequence). Written as DNA, the CDR3 is TGTGCCAGCACCCCCGGGGTCCACTACACCTTC. Amino acids: CASTPGVHYTF.

This clone appeared a single time. The chain employs TRBV6-5 and TRBJ2-1; D unclear. The CDR3 runs 14 residues. The V gene's germline CDR1 is MNHEY and CDR2 SVGAGI. The V gene lost 6 bases and the J gene lost 0 bases, with 9 bases spanning the gap. Written as DNA, the CDR3 is TGTGCCAGCAGACTCGACGGCTCCTACAATGAGCAGTTCTTC. Translating it yields CASRLDGSYNEQFF.

In its sample, this clone was seen once. V is TRBV9 and J is TRBJ2-3; the D gene is possibly TRBD2 (6 bases). Per germline, CDR1 SGDLS and CDR2 YYNGEE. Trimming removed 0 bases from V and 1 base from J, with 18 bases in between. The CDR3 totals 18 residues. CDR3 DNA: TGTGCCAGCAGCGTAGCTGGGGCCTTAGCGGTCGGCACAGATACGCAGTATTTT. Its protein product is CASSVAGALAVGTDTQYF.

This clone was seen once. V gene TRBV6-1 combines with J gene TRBJ1-2, with TRBD1 identical over 7 bases. CDR1 and CDR2 (germline): MNHNS, SASEGT. V lost 2 bases and J lost 0; bases outside the gene matches: 12. The CDR3 is made up of 18 amino acids. CDR3 bases: TGTGCCAGCAGTGAATGGGCACAAGGGACAGCCGCTAACTATGGCTACACCTTC. Amino acids: CASSEWAQGTAANYGYTF.

This chain links TRBV5-6 with TRBJ2-1; 7 bases fit TRBD2. The trim removed 4 bases at V and 1 base at J, leaving 2 bases unmatched. There are 14 residues in the CDR3. CDR1 and CDR2 (germline): SGHDT, YYEEEE. The CDR3 DNA sequence: TGTGCCAGCAGCGGGGGACTATCCTACAATGAGCAGTTCTTC. It yields the protein CASSGGLSYNEQFF.